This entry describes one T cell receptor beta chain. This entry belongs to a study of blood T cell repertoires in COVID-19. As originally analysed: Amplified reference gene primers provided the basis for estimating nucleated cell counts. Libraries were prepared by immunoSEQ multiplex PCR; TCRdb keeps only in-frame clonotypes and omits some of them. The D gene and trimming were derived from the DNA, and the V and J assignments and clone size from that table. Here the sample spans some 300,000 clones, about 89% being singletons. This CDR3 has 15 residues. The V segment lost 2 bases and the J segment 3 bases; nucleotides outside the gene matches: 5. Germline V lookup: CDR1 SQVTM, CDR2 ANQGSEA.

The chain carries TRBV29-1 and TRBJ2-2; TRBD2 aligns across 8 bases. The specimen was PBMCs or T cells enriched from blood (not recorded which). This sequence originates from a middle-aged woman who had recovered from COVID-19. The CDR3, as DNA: TGCAGCGTTGAACTAGCGGGTTCCTACACCGGGGAGCTGTTTTTT. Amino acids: CSVELAGSYTGELFF.